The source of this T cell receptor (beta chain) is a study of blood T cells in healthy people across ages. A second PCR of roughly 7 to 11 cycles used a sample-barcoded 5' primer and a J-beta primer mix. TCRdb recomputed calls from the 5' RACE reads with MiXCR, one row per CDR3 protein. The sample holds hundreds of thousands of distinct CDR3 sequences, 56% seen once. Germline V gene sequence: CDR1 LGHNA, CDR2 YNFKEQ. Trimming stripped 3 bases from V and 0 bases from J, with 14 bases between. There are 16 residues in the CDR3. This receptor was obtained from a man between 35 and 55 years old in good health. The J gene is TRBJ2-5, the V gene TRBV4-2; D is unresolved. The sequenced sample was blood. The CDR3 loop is CASSHGRLPYQETQYF. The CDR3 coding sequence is TGTGCCAGCAGCCATGGGCGACTCCCGTACCAAGAGACCCAGTACTTC.